This TCR beta chain was recorded in a study of patients and donors after allogeneic stem cell transplantation. CDR3 length: 15 residues. V dropped 1 base and J dropped 1 base, with 11 bases sitting between them. Germline V gene sequence: CDR1 SGHNT, CDR2 YYREEE (reference sequence). TCRdb used MiXCR to reprocess the RT-PCR reads, holding one entry per CDR3 protein. The sample includes 200,000 to 250,000 distinct CDR3 sequences, 13% to 15% seen only once; the top ten take 11%. This clonotype was found a few times. The chain carries TRBV5-4 and TRBJ1-1; weak D call: TRBD1 (6 bases). This receptor was obtained from a human donor who was either an allogeneic HSCT recipient or a stem cell or donor lymphocyte infusion donor (not recorded which). It is not recorded whose cells these are; they may come from a transplant donor. The sequencing sample was made of blood, either unsorted or a sorted T cell fraction (not recorded which). CDR3 nucleotide sequence: TGTGCCAGCAGCTTGTTTTCAGGGGCGAACACTGAAGCTTTCTTT. It encodes CASSLFSGANTEAFF.